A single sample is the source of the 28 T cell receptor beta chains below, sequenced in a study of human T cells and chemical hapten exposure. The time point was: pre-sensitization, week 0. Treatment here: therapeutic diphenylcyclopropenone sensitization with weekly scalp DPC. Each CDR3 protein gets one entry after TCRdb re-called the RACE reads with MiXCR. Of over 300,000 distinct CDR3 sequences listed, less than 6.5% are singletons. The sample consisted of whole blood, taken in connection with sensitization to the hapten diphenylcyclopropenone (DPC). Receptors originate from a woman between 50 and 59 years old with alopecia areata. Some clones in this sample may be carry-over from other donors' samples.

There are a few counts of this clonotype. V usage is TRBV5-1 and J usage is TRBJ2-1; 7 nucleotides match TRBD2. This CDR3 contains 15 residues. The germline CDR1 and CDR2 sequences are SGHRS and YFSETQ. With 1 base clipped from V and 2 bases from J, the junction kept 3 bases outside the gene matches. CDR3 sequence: CASSLSGTTYNEQFF. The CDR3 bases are TGCGCCAGCAGCTTGTCCGGGACTACCTACAATGAGCAGTTCTTC.

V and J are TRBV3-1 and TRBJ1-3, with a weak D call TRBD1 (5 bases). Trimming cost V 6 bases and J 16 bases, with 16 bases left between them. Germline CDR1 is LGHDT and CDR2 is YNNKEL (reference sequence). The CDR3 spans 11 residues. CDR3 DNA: TGTGCCAGCAGTGGAACCGGGACTTACTATTTT. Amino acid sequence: CASSGTGTYYF.

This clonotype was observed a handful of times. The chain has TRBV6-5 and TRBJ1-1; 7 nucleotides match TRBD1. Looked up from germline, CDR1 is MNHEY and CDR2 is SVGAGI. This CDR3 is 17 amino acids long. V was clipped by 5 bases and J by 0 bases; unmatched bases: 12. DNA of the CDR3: TGTGCCAGCAGTCCCCTCCGACAGGGTCACATGAACACTGAAGCTTTCTTT. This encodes CASSPLRQGHMNTEAFF.

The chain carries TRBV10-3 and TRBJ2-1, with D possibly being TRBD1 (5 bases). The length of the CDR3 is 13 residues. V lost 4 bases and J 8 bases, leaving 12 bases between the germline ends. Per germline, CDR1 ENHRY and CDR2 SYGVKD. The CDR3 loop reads CAISVLQGDEQFF. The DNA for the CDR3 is TGTGCCATCAGTGTTCTCCAGGGCGATGAGCAGTTCTTC.

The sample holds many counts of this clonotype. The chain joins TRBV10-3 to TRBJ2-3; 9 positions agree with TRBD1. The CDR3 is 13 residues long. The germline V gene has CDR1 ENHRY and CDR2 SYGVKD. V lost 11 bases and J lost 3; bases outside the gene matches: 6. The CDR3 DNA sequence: TGTGCCTCCAAGGGGACAGGGACAGATACGCAGTATTTT. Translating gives CASKGTGTDTQYF.

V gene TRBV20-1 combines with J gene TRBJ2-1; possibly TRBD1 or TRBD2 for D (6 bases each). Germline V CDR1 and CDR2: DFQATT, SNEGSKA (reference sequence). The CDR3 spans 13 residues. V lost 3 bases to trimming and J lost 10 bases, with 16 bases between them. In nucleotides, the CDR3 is TGCAGTGCTAGGGGGGGCTCCAGCCCCGAGCAGTTCTTC. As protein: CSARGGSSPEQFF.

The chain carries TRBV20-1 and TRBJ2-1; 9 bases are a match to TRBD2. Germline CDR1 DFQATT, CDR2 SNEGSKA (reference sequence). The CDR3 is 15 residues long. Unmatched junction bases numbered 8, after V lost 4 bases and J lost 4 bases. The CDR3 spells CSANSGRSYYNEQFF. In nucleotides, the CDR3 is TGCAGTGCTAATAGCGGGAGAAGTTATTACAATGAGCAGTTCTTC.

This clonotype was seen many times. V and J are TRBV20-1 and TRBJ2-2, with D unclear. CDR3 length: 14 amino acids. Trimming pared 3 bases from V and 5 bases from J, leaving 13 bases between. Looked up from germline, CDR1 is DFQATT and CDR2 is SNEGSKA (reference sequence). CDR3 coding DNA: TGCAGTGCTAGGAGCTCTAGTTGGACCGGGGAGCTGTTTTTT. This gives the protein CSARSSSWTGELFF.

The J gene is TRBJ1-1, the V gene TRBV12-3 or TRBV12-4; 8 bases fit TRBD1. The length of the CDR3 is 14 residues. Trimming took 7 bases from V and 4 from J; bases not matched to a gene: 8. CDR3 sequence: CASTPTGVGTEAFF. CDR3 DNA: TGTGCCAGCACCCCGACAGGGGTGGGCACTGAAGCTTTCTTT.

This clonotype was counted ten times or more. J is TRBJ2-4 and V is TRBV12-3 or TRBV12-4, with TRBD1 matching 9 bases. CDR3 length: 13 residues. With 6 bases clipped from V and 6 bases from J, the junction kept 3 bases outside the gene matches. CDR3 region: CASRPGQGNIQYF. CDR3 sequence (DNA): TGTGCCAGCAGACCGGGACAGGGAAACATTCAGTACTTC.

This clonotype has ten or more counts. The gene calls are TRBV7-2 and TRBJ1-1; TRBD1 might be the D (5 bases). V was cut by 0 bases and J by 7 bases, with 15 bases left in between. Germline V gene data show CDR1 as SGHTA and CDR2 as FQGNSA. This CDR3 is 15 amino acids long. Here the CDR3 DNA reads TGTGCCAGCAGCTTAGCTGCAGGCTTAGGGGTTGAAGCTTTCTTT. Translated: CASSLAAGLGVEAFF.

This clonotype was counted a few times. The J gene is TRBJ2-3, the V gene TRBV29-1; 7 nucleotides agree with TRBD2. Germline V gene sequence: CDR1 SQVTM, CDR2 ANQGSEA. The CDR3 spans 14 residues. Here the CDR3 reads CAKTGEGLGDTQYF. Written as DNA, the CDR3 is TGCGCCAAAACGGGGGAGGGCCTTGGTGATACGCAGTATTTT.

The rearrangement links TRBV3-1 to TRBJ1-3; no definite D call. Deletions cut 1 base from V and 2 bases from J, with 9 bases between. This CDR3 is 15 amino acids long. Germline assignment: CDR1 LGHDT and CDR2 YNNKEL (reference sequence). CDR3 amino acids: CASSQGLVTGNTIYF. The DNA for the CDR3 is TGTGCCAGCAGCCAAGGTCTGGTAACTGGAAACACCATATATTTT.

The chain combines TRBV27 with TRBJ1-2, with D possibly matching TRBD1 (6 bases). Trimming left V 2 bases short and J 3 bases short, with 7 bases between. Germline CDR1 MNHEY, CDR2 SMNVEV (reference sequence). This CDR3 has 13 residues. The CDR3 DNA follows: TGTGCCAGCAGTTTACACAGGGACTATGGCTACACCTTC. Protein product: CASSLHRDYGYTF.

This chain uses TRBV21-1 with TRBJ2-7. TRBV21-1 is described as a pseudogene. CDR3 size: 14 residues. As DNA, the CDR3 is TGTGCCAGCAGCAAAAAGACGAGTTGGCACGAGCAGTACTTC. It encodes CASSKKTSWHEQYF.

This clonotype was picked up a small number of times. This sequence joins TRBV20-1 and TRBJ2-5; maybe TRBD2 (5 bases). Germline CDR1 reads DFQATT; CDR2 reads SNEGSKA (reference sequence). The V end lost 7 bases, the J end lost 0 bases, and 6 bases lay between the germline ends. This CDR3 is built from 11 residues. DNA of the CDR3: TGCAGTGGGCGGGACCAAGAGACCCAGTACTTC. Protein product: CSGRDQETQYF.

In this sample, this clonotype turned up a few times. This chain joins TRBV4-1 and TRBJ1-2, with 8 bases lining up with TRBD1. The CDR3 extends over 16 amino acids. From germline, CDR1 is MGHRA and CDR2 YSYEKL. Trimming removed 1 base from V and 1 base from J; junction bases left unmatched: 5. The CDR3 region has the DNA TGCGCCAGCAGCCAAGCAGGGGGCCCTCTTAACTATGGCTACACCTTC. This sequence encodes CASSQAGGPLNYGYTF.

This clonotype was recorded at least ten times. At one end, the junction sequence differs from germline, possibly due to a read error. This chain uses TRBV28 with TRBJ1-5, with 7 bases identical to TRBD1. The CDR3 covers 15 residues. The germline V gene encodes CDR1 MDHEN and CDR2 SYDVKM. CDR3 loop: CASCLSGTANQPQHF. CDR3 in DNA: TGTGCCAGCTGTTTGTCCGGGACAGCTAATCAGCCCCAGCATTTT.

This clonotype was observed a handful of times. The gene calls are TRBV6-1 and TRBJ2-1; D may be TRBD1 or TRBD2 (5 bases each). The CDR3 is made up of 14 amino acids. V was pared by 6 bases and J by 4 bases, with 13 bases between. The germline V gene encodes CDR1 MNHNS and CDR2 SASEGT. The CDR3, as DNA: TGTGCCAGCAGCCGCACGGGGACGTACAATGAGCAGTTCTTC. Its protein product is CASSRTGTYNEQFF.

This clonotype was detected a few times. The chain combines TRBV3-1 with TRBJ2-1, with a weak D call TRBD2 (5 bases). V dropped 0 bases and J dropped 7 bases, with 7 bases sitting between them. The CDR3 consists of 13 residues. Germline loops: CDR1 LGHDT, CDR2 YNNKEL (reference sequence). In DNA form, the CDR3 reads TGTGCCAGCAGCCAAGACGGGGTAAATGAGCAGTTCTTC. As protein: CASSQDGVNEQFF.

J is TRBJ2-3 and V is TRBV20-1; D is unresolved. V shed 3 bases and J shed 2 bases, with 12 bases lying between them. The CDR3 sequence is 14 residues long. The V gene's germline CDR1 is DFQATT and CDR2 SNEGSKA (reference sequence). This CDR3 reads CSASEILDTDTQYF. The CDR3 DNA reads TGCAGTGCTAGCGAGATCCTTGACACAGATACGCAGTATTTT.

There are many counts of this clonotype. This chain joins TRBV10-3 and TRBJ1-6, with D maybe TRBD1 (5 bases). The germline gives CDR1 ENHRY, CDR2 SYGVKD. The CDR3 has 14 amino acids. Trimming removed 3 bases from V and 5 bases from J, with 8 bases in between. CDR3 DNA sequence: TGTGCCATCAGTGATGGGGGGGATAATTCACCCCTCCACTTT. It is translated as CAISDGGDNSPLHF.

CDR3 region: CASSSARNEQYF. Here the CDR3 DNA reads TGTGCCAGCAGCTCTGCCCGGAACGAGCAGTACTTC. The V call is TRBV11-2, the J call TRBJ2-7, with D unclear. Germline CDR1 is SGHAT and CDR2 is FQNNGV. V was pared by 4 bases and J by 5 bases, with 9 bases between. This CDR3 is built from 12 residues.

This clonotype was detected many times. CDR3 bases: TGTGCCAGCAGCTTAGAAGCTCGCACCCTCGATAGCAATCAGCCCCAGCATTTT. Protein: CASSLEARTLDSNQPQHF. The chain uses TRBV7-8 and TRBJ1-5, with unresolved D. Germline values: CDR1 SGHVS, CDR2 FQNEAQ. This CDR3 comprises 18 residues. V gave up 1 base and J gave up 0 bases, with 16 bases separating them.

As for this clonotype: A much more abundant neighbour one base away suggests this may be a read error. CDR3 region: CASSSGRPTDTQYF. CDR3 coding DNA: TGCGCCAGCAGCTCGGGCAGGCCCACAGATACGCAGTATTTT. This sequence joins TRBV5-1 and TRBJ2-3; no reliable D call. V dropped 3 bases and J dropped 2 bases, with 10 bases sitting between them. Germline values: CDR1 SGHRS, CDR2 YFSETQ. The CDR3 runs 14 residues.

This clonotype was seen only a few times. In nucleotides, the CDR3 is TGTGCCTGGAACTCCCTAGGGACAGGAGCCTACGAGCAGTACTTC. Its translation: CAWNSLGTGAYEQYF. The rearrangement uses TRBV30 and TRBJ2-7, with 8 bases aligning to TRBD1. V gave up 4 bases and J gave up 2 bases; unmatched junction bases: 10. The CDR3 is made up of 15 amino acids. Germline-derived CDR1 and CDR2 are GTSNPN and SVGIG (reference sequence).

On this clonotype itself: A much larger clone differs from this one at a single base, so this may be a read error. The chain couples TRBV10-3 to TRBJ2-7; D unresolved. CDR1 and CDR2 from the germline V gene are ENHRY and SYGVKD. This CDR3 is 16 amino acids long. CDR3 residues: CDISESHSVSSYEQYF. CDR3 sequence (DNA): TGTGACATCAGTGAGTCGCACAGTGTGAGCTCCTACGAGCAGTACTTC.

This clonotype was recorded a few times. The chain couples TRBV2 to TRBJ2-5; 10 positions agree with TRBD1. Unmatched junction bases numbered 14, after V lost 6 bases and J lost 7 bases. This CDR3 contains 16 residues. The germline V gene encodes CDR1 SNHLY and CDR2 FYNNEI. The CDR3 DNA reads TGTGCCAGCAGCCGTACGGCCGGTGGACAGGGGGGGACCCAGTACTTC. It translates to CASSRTAGGQGGTQYF.